This is a list of T cell receptor beta chains from one sample in a study of blood T cell repertoires in COVID-19. The data were produced by immunoSEQ multiplex PCR, yet TCRdb's version contains in-frame clones alone and is incomplete. The sample gives about 290,000 clones, 70% to 90% of which show up once; around 4% is in the top ten. The sample taken for sequencing was peripheral blood. The receptors derive from a woman between 50 and 59 years old with active or convalescent COVID-19. The CDR3 runs from the conserved cysteine through the conserved F or W. A D gene is named only where the DNA matches it firmly. Not every row has a clone size; where given, it reads once, few, many or a size class.

v_gene,j_gene,d_gene,abundance,CDR3nt,CDR3aa
TRBV19,TRBJ2-1,NA,NA,TGTGCCAGTAGTTTTAGGTGGGGAGGGCAGTTCTTC,CASSFRWGGQFF
TRBV6-6,TRBJ2-5,NA,NA,TGTGCCATAGGGAGCGCCGCCGACCAGCGGGAGACCCAGTACTTC,CAIGSAADQRETQYF
TRBV5-4,TRBJ1-3,NA,few,TGTGCCAGCAGCCCTCGGGGCTCTGGAAACACCATATATTTT,CASSPRGSGNTIYF
TRBV30,TRBJ1-5,NA,NA,TGTGCCTGGAACCCTACAGGGAATAATCAGCCCCAGCATTTT,CAWNPTGNNQPQHF
TRBV2,TRBJ1-1,TRBD1,NA,TGTGCCAGCAGTGTCAGGGGGCCCAAAGGGGGTACTGAAGCTTTCTTT,CASSVRGPKGGTEAFF
TRBV10-3,TRBJ2-7,TRBD1,once,TGTGCCATCAGTGAGCACCTTCCCGGGACAGGGGGCGAGGTGCAGTACTTC,CAISEHLPGTGGEVQYF
TRBV18,TRBJ2-7,TRBD2,NA,TGTGCCAGCTCTCAACGGTTTGGAGCCGCCACGGGAGGCTCCTACGAGCAGTACTTC,CASSQRFGAATGGSYEQYF
TRBV5-1,TRBJ2-1,NA,NA,TGCGCCAGCAGCCTAACGCGGGGCTCCTACAATGAGCAGTTCTTC,CASSLTRGSYNEQFF
TRBV19,TRBJ2-5,NA,NA,TGTGCCAGTAGTAGTTGGAGCAAAGAGACCCAGTACTTC,CASSSWSKETQYF
TRBV27,TRBJ1-1,NA,NA,TGTGCCAGCAGCTTAGCTAGGCAGTTTGAAGCTTTCTTT,CASSLARQFEAFF
TRBV6-1,TRBJ2-7,NA,NA,TGTGCCAGCAGTGAACAGATCGGGAGCGGCGACGAGCAGTACTTC,CASSEQIGSGDEQYF
TRBV5-1,TRBJ1-3,NA,NA,TGCGCCAGCAGCTTGGCCAGCGGGTCCTCTACCTCTGGAAACACCATATATTTT,CASSLASGSSTSGNTIYF
TRBV28,TRBJ1-2,NA,NA,TGTGCCAGCAGTTTACCCCCGGGACTCCTGGCCCTTAACTATGGCTACACCTTC,CASSLPPGLLALNYGYTF
TRBV11-3,TRBJ2-7,NA,NA,TGTGCCAGCAGCTTACCGGCTAGCTACGACGAGCAGTACTTC,CASSLPASYDEQYF
TRBV15,TRBJ2-5,TRBD1,NA,TGTGCCACCAGCATAGGACAGGGCGAGCAAGAGACCCAGTACTTC,CATSIGQGEQETQYF
TRBV19,TRBJ2-1,TRBD2,NA,TGTGCCAGTAAAAACCTCCTAGCGGGAGTTTACAATGAGCAGTTCTTC,CASKNLLAGVYNEQFF
TRBV18,TRBJ1-1,NA,NA,TGTGCCAGCTCACCAGAGGTGCCGACGAGGAACACTGAAGCTTTCTTT,CASSPEVPTRNTEAFF
TRBV11-2,TRBJ2-1,TRBD2,NA,TGTGCCAGCAGCTTAGTCAGAACGGGAGCGGGATACTACAATGAGCAGTTCTTC,CASSLVRTGAGYYNEQFF
TRBV5-1,TRBJ2-7,NA,NA,TGCGCCAGCAGCGGGACACAGGGCCCCCTCTCCTACGAGCAGTACTTC,CASSGTQGPLSYEQYF
TRBV27,TRBJ2-1,TRBD2,once,TGTGCCAGCAGTTTAAGACTAGCGGGAGGCCTACACAATGAGCAGTTCTTC,CASSLRLAGGLHNEQFF
TRBV3-1/TRBV3-2,TRBJ2-7,TRBD1,NA,TGTGCCAGCAGCGAGGGGGCAGGGGGCTGGTACGAGCAGTACTTC,CASSEGAGGWYEQYF
TRBV18,TRBJ2-3,TRBD1,NA,TGTGCCAGCTCCGTCGACAGGGGCGAGGGCGCAGATACGCAGTATTTT,CASSVDRGEGADTQYF